These 17 T cell receptor beta chains were sequenced from one sample in a study of CD8+CD57+ T cells in acquired aplastic anemia (dated by TCRdb to 2017 to 2018). These reads were obtained on an Illumina HiSeq 2000. Genomic DNA was used as template for profiling of TCR beta VDJ combinations and CDR3 sequences. The public reads were reprocessed in TCRdb via fastp at Q25 and MiXCR, keeping in-frame beta chains. A single entry per CDR3 protein holds the most common genes and DNA from its merged rows. Here the sample has some 220,000 distinct CDR3 sequences; around 32% occur a single time. The top ten constitute 0.9% to 1.2% of the sample. Sequenced input: sorted CD4+, CD8+, or CD8+CD57+ T cells (not recorded which) from PBMCs. These receptor sequences come from a human donor in good health, serving as a control.

This clonotype was counted at least ten times. The chain recombines TRBV20-1 with TRBJ1-1; TRBD1 matches at 7 bases. The CDR3 runs 13 residues. Germline CDR1 reads DFQATT; CDR2 reads SNEGSKA (reference sequence). The V gene end was trimmed by 2 bases and the J gene end by 5 bases; junction bases not matched to a gene: 5. In DNA, the CDR3 is TGCAGTGCTAGAAGACAGGGTGGGACTGAAGCTTTCTTT. Amino acid sequence: CSARRQGGTEAFF.

On this clonotype itself: At one boundary the junction diverges from the germline segment, which might be a read error. The chain is built from TRBV10-1 and TRBJ2-1, with 12 positions matching TRBD1. Germline lookup yields CDR1 WNHNN and CDR2 SYGVQD (reference sequence). This CDR3 contains 18 residues. CDR3 residues: CASSYSGQGAPRDNEQFF. For the CDR3, the DNA is TGTGCCAGCAGTTACTCGGGACAGGGGGCCCCCCGGGACAATGAGCAGTTCTTC.

This clonotype showed up just a few times. CDR3 residues: CASSFGFQETQYF. Here the CDR3 DNA reads TGTGCCAGCAGCTTCGGGTTCCAAGAGACCCAGTACTTC. V usage is TRBV5-6 and J usage is TRBJ2-5, with unresolved D. The V gene's germline CDR1 is SGHDT and CDR2 YYEEEE. Trimming took 2 bases from V and 1 from J, leaving 6 bases between them. The CDR3 runs 13 residues.

This clonotype was seen many times. The chain is built from TRBV10-3 and TRBJ1-5, with 10 nucleotides matching TRBD1. There are 20 residues in the CDR3. With V trimmed by 3 bases and J by 1 base, 15 bases remained unmatched. Germline CDR1 and CDR2: ENHRY and SYGVKD. The CDR3 DNA is TGTGCCATCAGTGACCGCTGGGGGGACAGGGGAGCCGCGAGCAATCAGCCCCAGCATTTT. It is translated as CAISDRWGDRGAASNQPQHF.

This clonotype turned up a few times. The gene calls are TRBV6-1 and TRBJ2-1; D possibly corresponds to TRBD1 (6 bases). The CDR3 extends over 15 amino acids. Trimming left V 8 bases short and J 12 bases short, with 26 bases between. Germline assignment: CDR1 MNHNS and CDR2 SASEGT. DNA for the CDR3: TGTGCCAGCGGACAGCTCCCTTTAAAGACGAATAGGCAGTTCTTC. This gives the protein CASGQLPLKTNRQFF.

The rearrangement uses TRBV5-1 and TRBJ2-7; 8 bases map to TRBD1. The CDR3 is 14 residues long. J was trimmed by 2 bases and V by 4 bases; bases with no gene match: 5. Germline CDR1 and CDR2: SGHRS and YFSETQ. DNA of the CDR3: TGCGCCAGCAGCCCCAAGGACAGGGCCTACGAGCAGTACTTC. It codes for CASSPKDRAYEQYF.

In the case of this clonotype: An end of the junction does not agree with germline; a read error may underlie this. The gene calls are TRBV7-9 and TRBJ2-7; 7 nucleotides line up with TRBD1. The CDR3 extends over 12 amino acids. The germline gives CDR1 SEHNR, CDR2 FQNEAQ (reference sequence). CDR3 sequence reads: CASSFQGVEQYF. The DNA for the CDR3 is TGCGCCAGCAGCTTCCAGGGGGTCGAGCAGTACTTC.

In its sample, this clonotype was seen many times. V is TRBV7-9 and J is TRBJ2-5, with D perhaps matching TRBD1 or TRBD2 (5 bases each). There are 13 residues in the CDR3. Trimming removed 3 bases from V and 2 bases from J, with 7 bases in between. CDR1 SEHNR and CDR2 FQNEAQ come from the germline V gene (reference sequence). The CDR3 here is CASSFEGQETQYF. In DNA, the CDR3 is TGTGCCAGCAGCTTTGAGGGGCAAGAGACCCAGTACTTC.

This clonotype was observed many times. The genes are TRBV24-1 and TRBJ2-1; D is possibly TRBD1 or TRBD2 (5 bases each). The CDR3 runs 19 residues. Germline assignment: CDR1 KGHDR and CDR2 SFDVKD. V dropped 5 bases and J dropped 1 base, with 23 bases sitting between them. The DNA of the CDR3 is TGTGCCACCAGTGTCCGGGACCCCCAAGAGGTAGGGTCCTACAATGAGCAGTTCTTC. Amino acid sequence: CATSVRDPQEVGSYNEQFF.

The chain uses TRBV2 and TRBJ2-2; D not certain. This CDR3 has 9 residues. Germline assignment: CDR1 SNHLY and CDR2 FYNNEI. Deletions cut 8 bases from V and 7 bases from J, with 2 bases between. The CDR3 DNA reads TGTGCCAGCTTCGGGGAGCTGTTTTTT. Its protein product is CASFGELFF.

This clonotype showed up many times. V usage is TRBV19 and J usage is TRBJ1-2, with a tentative D call TRBD1 (5 bases). This CDR3 contains 15 residues. V was trimmed by 3 bases and J by 0 bases, leaving 11 bases between them. The germline CDR1 and CDR2 sequences are LNHDA and SQIVND (reference sequence). The CDR3: CASSIWGLANYGYTF. The CDR3 region has the DNA TGTGCCAGTAGTATCTGGGGGTTAGCTAACTATGGCTACACCTTC.

This clonotype was recorded at least ten times. The chain combines TRBV10-1 with TRBJ2-2; TRBD2 aligns across 8 bases. Trimming at V came to 10 bases and at J to 6 bases, leaving 7 bases not matched to a gene. This CDR3 spans 13 amino acids. Per germline, CDR1 WNHNN and CDR2 SYGVQD (reference sequence). The CDR3 coding sequence is TGCGCCACCCAGGCGACTAGCGCCGGGGAGCTGTTTTTT. Its protein is CATQATSAGELFF.

The chain recombines TRBV25-1 with TRBJ2-2; maybe TRBD1 (5 bases). The CDR3 runs 14 residues. Per the germline V gene, CDR1 is MGHDK and CDR2 is SYGVNS. The V end lost 6 bases, the J end lost 7 bases, and 15 bases lay between the germline ends. The CDR3 sequence is CASSGREEIGELFF. CDR3 nucleotide sequence: TGTGCCAGCAGCGGCAGGGAAGAGATCGGGGAGCTGTTTTTT.

This clonotype has a handful of counts. The chain uses TRBV6-1 and TRBJ2-1; 8 nucleotides align to TRBD1. CDR1 and CDR2 (germline): MNHNS, SASEGT. CDR3 size: 15 residues. Trimming removed 4 bases from V and 3 bases from J; junction bases left unmatched: 5. For the CDR3, the DNA is TGTGCCAGCAGTGCCCTGGACAGGGACTACAATGAGCAGTTCTTC. Its protein is CASSALDRDYNEQFF.

The rearrangement uses TRBV6-1 and TRBJ2-7, with a possible D match to TRBD1 (6 bases). Germline loops: CDR1 MNHNS, CDR2 SASEGT. This CDR3 contains 16 residues. Trimming pared 5 bases from V and 3 bases from J, leaving 20 bases between. The CDR3 is CASSPGQTRILYEQYF. The CDR3 region has the DNA TGTGCCAGCAGTCCTGGACAGACCCGGATCCTCTACGAGCAGTACTTC.

Points on this clonotype: Since a much larger clone is just one base distant, this may be a read error. The chain recombines TRBV5-1 with TRBJ1-2; D is possibly TRBD1 (6 bases). Germline V gives CDR1 SGHRS, CDR2 YFSETQ. This CDR3 is 14 amino acids long. Trimming took off 0 bases at V and 6 bases at J, with 12 bases between the two ends. CDR3 residues: CASSLGNQGNGYTF. The CDR3 coding sequence is TGCGCCAGCAGCTTGGGTAACCAGGGGAATGGCTACACCTTC.

The chain couples TRBV15 to TRBJ2-3, with D uncertain. The CDR3 has 13 amino acids. Trimming left V 1 base short and J 2 bases short, with 4 bases between. Germline V CDR1 and CDR2: LNHNV, YYDKDF (reference sequence). The CDR3, as DNA: TGTGCCACCAGCAGAGGGACCACAGATACGCAGTATTTT. Protein: CATSRGTTDTQYF.